This TCR beta chain is drawn from a study of cytomegalovirus exposure and HLA in healthy donors. Notes on the study in general: Some TCR beta chains (about 180 of them) were listed as cytomegalovirus-associated. There were some public TCRs occurring in many donors, but most TCR sequences were rare.

TCRdb keeps only in-frame clones here, not all; method: immunoSEQ multiplex PCR. The sample shows 95,000 to 150,000 clones, roughly nine tenths of them seen only once. Notes on this clone: Its antigen is still unknown.

V was pared by 5 bases and J by 2 bases, with 13 bases of the junction left unmatched. This CDR3 has 17 residues. Germline assignment: CDR1 LNHDA and CDR2 SQIVND (reference sequence). This clonotype was obtained from a woman aged 18-29 years in good health and CMV-seronegative. The source material was PBMCs. V and J are TRBV19 and TRBJ2-7, with 9 bases that match TRBD1. CDR3 in amino acids: CASSLKSGTGLAYEQYF. The CDR3 coding sequence is TGTGCCAGTAGTCTCAAATCTGGGACAGGGCTGGCCTACGAGCAGTACTTC. The variable domain in full, completed from reference TRBV19 and TRBJ2-7, reads DGGITQSPKYLFRKEGQNVTLSCEQNLNHDAMYWYRQDPGQGLRLIYYSQIVNDFQKGDIAEGYSVSREKKESFPLTVTSAQKNPTAFYLCASSLKSGTGLAYEQYFGPGTRLTVT.